The clone carrying this TCR beta chain appeared once. The data are from a study of blood T cell repertoires in COVID-19. Overall study: The origin of the acute and convalescent COVID-19 samples was the United States, Italy and Spain.

Trimming removed 3 bases from V and 4 bases from J, with 13 bases in between. This CDR3 region has 14 residues. Germline values: CDR1 SQVTM, CDR2 ANQGSEA. Repertoires were generated with immunoSEQ multiplex PCR, while TCRdb's copy carries only in-frame clones and drops some. The sample comprises some 250,000 clones, around 84% of which are singletons, and approximately 6.8% rests with the top ten. This receptor was taken from a woman between 70 and 85 years old with active or convalescent COVID-19. The sample consisted of peripheral blood. The chain joins TRBV29-1 to TRBJ2-1; perhaps TRBD1 as D (6 bases). As DNA, the CDR3 is TGCAGCGTTGAGAGGACAGCCATTTACAATGAGCAGTTCTTC. It specifies CSVERTAIYNEQFF.